This is a list of T cell receptor beta chains from one sample in a study of T-cell reconstitution after alpha-beta-depleted transplantation in children. TCRdb fed the PCR reads into MiXCR, producing one record per CDR3 protein. The sample holds about 500,000 distinct CDR3 sequences; approximately 29% are singletons and the top ten take around 2.5%. The starting material was PBMCs from the stem cell graft donor, obtained from the stem cell graft. The source is a human donor who donated a stem cell graft to a child with aplastic anemia. Each CDR3 is given with its conserved first and last residue. The D gene is left open where the match is weak. The size field is filled for only some rows; it gives once, few, many or a size class.

>TRBV19|.|few|13|TRBJ2-2
CASSIDRRGELFF
TGTGCCAGTAGTATTGACAGGAGAGGGGAGCTGTTTTTT
>TRBV29-1|TRBD1|few|14|TRBJ1-1
CSVKGQGMNTEAFF
TGCAGCGTAAAAGGACAGGGTATGAACACTGAAGCTTTCTTT
>TRBV29-1|TRBD1|.|14|TRBJ2-5
CSVARGTGTLTQYF
TGCAGCGTCGCCAGGGGGACAGGGACATTGACCCAGTACTTC
>TRBV20-1|TRBD2|many|13|TRBJ2-3
CSATSGRIDTQYF
TGCAGTGCAACTAGCGGGAGAATAGATACGCAGTATTTT
>TRBV20-1|.|.|14|TRBJ1-4
CSALWGATNEKLFF
TGCAGTGCCTTGTGGGGGGCAACTAATGAAAAACTGTTTTTT
>TRBV18|.|.|16|TRBJ1-3
CASSGQSHRSGNTIYF
TGTGCCAGCTCAGGCCAGTCCCATCGCTCTGGAAACACCATATATTTT
>TRBV29-1|TRBD2|.|18|TRBJ2-4
CSVASGTSGSGLKNIQYF
TGCAGCGTGGCTTCCGGGACTAGCGGGAGCGGGCTTAAAAACATTCAGTACTTC
>TRBV29-1|.|.|16|TRBJ2-4
CSVGGQGRGTKNIQYF
TGCAGCGTAGGGGGGCAGGGACGCGGGACCAAAAACATTCAGTACTTC
>TRBV30|.|.|15|TRBJ2-3
CAWSAILVGTDTQYF
TGTGCCTGGAGTGCGATTTTGGTTGGCACAGATACGCAGTATTTT
>TRBV15|.|few|17|TRBJ2-1
CATSNSKGGRAYNEQFF
TGTGCCACCAGCAACTCCAAGGGGGGCCGGGCCTACAATGAGCAGTTCTTC
>TRBV19|TRBD2|.|16|TRBJ2-1
CASSIRGRASYNEQFF
TGTGCCAGTAGTATACGCGGGAGGGCCTCCTACAATGAGCAGTTCTTC
>TRBV30|.|.|13|TRBJ2-5
CAWSLRRPETQYF
TGTGCCTGGAGCCTAAGGCGGCCAGAGACCCAGTACTTC
>TRBV19|TRBD2|.|15|TRBJ2-1
CASSMGLGIYNEQFF
TGTGCCAGTAGTATGGGACTAGGCATCTACAATGAGCAGTTCTTC
>TRBV15|TRBD2|.|15|TRBJ2-7
CATSREGTSGYEQYF
TGTGCCACCAGCAGAGAAGGCACTAGCGGCTACGAGCAGTACTTC
>TRBV21-1|.|few|12|TRBJ2-1
CASTGHYNEQFF
TGTGCCAGTACGGGCCATTACAATGAGCAGTTCTTC
>TRBV25-1|.|few|11|TRBJ2-2
CASRLAGELFF
TGTGCCAGCAGGCTAGCCGGGGAGCTGTTTTTT
>TRBV7-2|.|few|12|TRBJ1-2
CASTPTERGYTF
TGTGCCAGCACCCCGACCGAGCGAGGCTACACCTTC
>TRBV25-1|TRBD1|few|15|TRBJ1-1
CASSDKGQGKTEAFF
TGTGCCAGCAGTGATAAGGGACAGGGTAAAACTGAAGCTTTCTTT
>TRBV6-1|.|.|14|TRBJ2-1
CASRMTSSYNEQFF
TGTGCCAGCAGAATGACCAGCTCCTACAATGAGCAGTTCTTC